A selection of T cell receptor beta chains follows, all from one sample in a study of blood T cells in healthy people across ages. A single record per CDR3 protein comes from TCRdb applying MiXCR to the 5' RACE reads. The sample holds 1.5 million to 2 million distinct CDR3 sequences, roughly 49% seen once. The sample taken for sequencing was blood. The receptors stem from a woman in her thirties or forties in good health. CDR3s include the opening cysteine and the closing phenylalanine or tryptophan. Fields, in order: V gene, J gene, clone size, D gene, CDR3 DNA, CDR3 protein. The D gene is left open where the match is weak. Not all rows give a size; the values are once, few, many and, for expanded clones, a class.

TRBV4-1	TRBJ2-1	NA	TRBD2	TGCGCCAGCAGCCACGAACTAGCGGGGGGGTTAAGTTTAGAGTTCTTC	CASSHELAGGLSLEFF
TRBV6-2/TRBV6-3	TRBJ1-2	few	NA	TGTGCCAGCACCCCTGCGGGGTTGGGATATGGCTACACCTTC	CASTPAGLGYGYTF
TRBV6-6	TRBJ1-6	NA	TRBD1	TGTGCCATCCAAGAGGGACAGGGACCTTCACCCCTCCACTTT	CAIQEGQGPSPLHF
TRBV6-2/TRBV6-3	TRBJ2-5	NA	NA	TGTGCCAGCAGCCGACTTTTAATAGACCAAGAGACCCAGTACTTC	CASSRLLIDQETQYF
TRBV9	TRBJ2-1	NA	TRBD1	TGTGCCAGCAGCGAACGGCAGGGGGCGATGGTAAATGAGCAGTTCTTC	CASSERQGAMVNEQFF
TRBV28	TRBJ2-1	few	TRBD2	TGTGCCAGCAGTTTGTCTAGCGGAACGGATGAGCAGTTCTTC	CASSLSSGTDEQFF
TRBV7-2	TRBJ2-5	few	TRBD1	TGTGCCAGCAACCTCGACAGGGGGGAGACCCAGTACTTC	CASNLDRGETQYF
TRBV27	TRBJ1-1	few	NA	TGTGCCAGCACCCAGACAGGTAGGAACACTGAAGCTTTCTTT	CASTQTGRNTEAFF
TRBV11-3	TRBJ2-1	few	NA	TGTGCCAGCAGCTTAATCAGCGCCAATGAGCAGTTCTTC	CASSLISANEQFF
TRBV6-2/TRBV6-3	TRBJ2-7	NA	TRBD2	TGTGCCAGCAGACTCACAGGACTAGCGACAAGGGACGAGCAGTACTTC	CASRLTGLATRDEQYF
TRBV20-1	TRBJ2-3	NA	NA	TGCAGTGCGGCTGAAGAAGATACGCAGTATTTT	CSAAEEDTQYF
TRBV14	TRBJ2-5	few	NA	TGTGCCAGCCGACAGGACGGACTCCAAGAGACCCAGTACTTC	CASRQDGLQETQYF
TRBV28	TRBJ1-2	NA	NA	TGTGCCAGCGGCCGACAGTTAAACTATGGCTACACCTTC	CASGRQLNYGYTF
TRBV25-1	TRBJ2-4	NA	TRBD2	TGTGCCAGCACCGGACTAGCGGGGGGGTATAAGTACTTC	CASTGLAGGYKYF
TRBV6-6	TRBJ1-2	NA	NA	TGTGCCACCTGGGGGAACTATGGCTACACCTTC	CATWGNYGYTF
TRBV6-2/TRBV6-3	TRBJ1-2	NA	NA	TGTGCCAGCACCCCTGATGGGGGCGCGTCGTATTATGGCTACACCTTC	CASTPDGGASYYGYTF
TRBV20-1	TRBJ1-6	NA	NA	TGCAGTGTCCCGGATAATTCACCCCTCCACTTT	CSVPDNSPLHF
TRBV6-2/TRBV6-3	TRBJ2-4	NA	TRBD1	TGTGCCAGCAGTTATATCCGGCTGGGACAGGGCGCCAAAAACATTCAGTACTTC	CASSYIRLGQGAKNIQYF
TRBV5-1	TRBJ2-1	NA	NA	TGCGCCAGCAGCTTGTCTGTAGGCATGAGCTCCTACAATGAGCAGTTCTTC	CASSLSVGMSSYNEQFF
TRBV12-3/TRBV12-4	TRBJ1-2	NA	TRBD1	TGTGCCAGCAGTGCCCGGGACAGGTTTGGCTACACCTTC	CASSARDRFGYTF
TRBV5-4	TRBJ2-5	NA	TRBD2	TGTGCCAGCAGCCGGACTAGCTTTGAGGCCCAGTACTTC	CASSRTSFEAQYF
TRBV11-2	TRBJ2-5	NA	NA	TGTGCCAGCAGTTATGGAGTGGCTTCTTGGGGGGTTGAGGGAGAGACCCAGTACTTC	CASSYGVASWGVEGETQYF
TRBV7-3	TRBJ2-5	NA	TRBD1	TGTGCCGGCAGCCCGACCGGGACAGGGGGCGAAGAGACCCAGTACTTC	CAGSPTGTGGEETQYF
TRBV20-1	TRBJ2-3	few	NA	TGCAGTGCTAGAGATCAGGGCCGGTTGCCAGATACGCAGTATTTT	CSARDQGRLPDTQYF
TRBV27	TRBJ2-5	NA	TRBD2	TGTGCCAGCAGTGAGGGTTTCGCGGGGGGCCAAGAGACCCAGTACTTC	CASSEGFAGGQETQYF
TRBV6-2/TRBV6-3	TRBJ2-3	NA	TRBD1	TGTGCCAGCAGCCGACAGGGCCAGTGGGAGGATACGCAGTATTTT	CASSRQGQWEDTQYF
TRBV7-6	TRBJ2-7	few	TRBD2	TGTGCCAGCAGTTCTAGCGGGGGGGCGAGTCTGACTGGCTCCTACGAGCAGTACTTC	CASSSSGGASLTGSYEQYF
TRBV12-3/TRBV12-4	TRBJ1-4	NA	NA	TGTGCCAGCAGCCGGGGGGGCCAGGAAAAACTGTTTTTT	CASSRGGQEKLFF
TRBV7-9	TRBJ2-1	few	TRBD1	TGTGCCAGCAGCCGAGGACAGGCCATGGAGCAGTTCTTC	CASSRGQAMEQFF
TRBV20-1	TRBJ1-5	NA	NA	TGCAGTGCTCACCTAGGAACTCAGCCCCAGCATTTT	CSAHLGTQPQHF
TRBV4-2	TRBJ2-7	NA	NA	TGTGCCAGCAGCCAACCCGGGACATCCTACGAGCAGTACTTC	CASSQPGTSYEQYF
TRBV4-2	TRBJ2-3	few	NA	TGTGCCAGCAGCCTCGACCCCGGGACCCCAACAGATACGCAGTATTTT	CASSLDPGTPTDTQYF
TRBV4-2	TRBJ2-3	NA	TRBD2	TGTGCCAGCAGCCAAGTCGGGGGGACCACAGATACGCAGTATTTT	CASSQVGGTTDTQYF
TRBV5-6	TRBJ1-6	NA	NA	TGTGCCAGCAGGCGTAGTTGGGCCAGCTCCTATAATTCACCCCTCCACTTT	CASRRSWASSYNSPLHF
TRBV4-3	TRBJ1-6	NA	TRBD1	TGCGCCAGCAGCCAAGACCCCGGGACAGGTGCTTCACCCCTCCACTTT	CASSQDPGTGASPLHF
TRBV3-1	TRBJ2-1	NA	NA	TGTGCCAGCAGCCAACTGGGGAATGAGCAGTTCTTC	CASSQLGNEQFF